This entry lists 23 T cell receptor beta chains sequenced from one sample in a study of a mutant IDH1 vaccine in newly diagnosed glioma. Time point meaning: week 5, during vaccination. It was 300 ug of mutant IDH1 20-mer peptide that made up each vaccine dose, given with topical imiquimod. The data were produced by immunoSEQ multiplex PCR, yet TCRdb's version contains in-frame clones alone and is incomplete. The data show about 42,000 clones, with 75% to 90% seen just once and approximately 1.5% held by the top ten. Their recognized antigens are unknown. The sample in question was PBMCs, obtained from a glioma patient whose treatment included an IDH1 peptide vaccine. These receptors originate from a man aged 35 to 55 with glioma.

The rearrangement links TRBV4-2 to TRBJ2-7; D might be TRBD2 (6 bases). This CDR3 comprises 16 residues. V lost 0 bases and J lost 1, with 13 bases in between. Per the germline V gene, CDR1 is LGHNA and CDR2 is YNFKEQ. CDR3 protein: CASSQDLAVPSYEQYF. CDR3 bases: TGTGCCAGCAGCCAAGATTTAGCGGTTCCTTCCTACGAGCAGTACTTC.

The chain uses TRBV5-4 and TRBJ2-4; TRBD1 agrees at 9 bases. This CDR3 region has 14 residues. Germline V gene lookup returns CDR1 SGHNT and CDR2 YYREEE (reference sequence). Trimming cost V 0 bases and J 5 bases; bases outside gene matches: 0. The CDR3 protein is CASSLGTGENIQYF. Written as DNA, the CDR3 is TGTGCCAGCAGCTTGGGGACAGGGGAAAACATTCAGTACTTC.

The rearrangement uses TRBV6-5 and TRBJ2-5; D uncertain. The length of the CDR3 is 15 residues. Trimming pared 0 bases from V and 1 base from J, leaving 9 bases between. CDR1 is MNHEY, CDR2 SVGAGI, per germline. This chain's CDR3 is CASSYSMISQETQYF. The CDR3 DNA sequence: TGTGCCAGCAGTTACTCGATGATTAGCCAAGAGACCCAGTACTTC.

The V call is TRBV5-6, the J call TRBJ2-5; weak D call: TRBD2 (6 bases). Germline CDR1 is SGHDT and CDR2 is YYEEEE. CDR3 length equals 14 residues. With 2 bases removed from V and 3 bases from J, the gap between germline ends came to 11 bases. The CDR3 nucleotides are TGTGCCAGCAGCTTTTGGGCGGGAAAAGAGACCCAGTACTTC. As protein: CASSFWAGKETQYF.

For this clone: One end of the junction does not line up with germline, which may come from a read error. Other nucleotide sequences from this sample produce the same CDR3. The rearrangement links TRBV19 to TRBJ2-5; perhaps TRBD2 as D (6 bases). The CDR3 runs 16 residues. CDR1 is LNHDA and CDR2 is SQIVND in the germline V gene (reference sequence). The CDR3 nucleotides read TGTGCCAGCAGTAGAGGAGGGGCTCGGGGGACGGAGACCCAGTACTTC. Its translation is CASSRGGARGTETQYF.

The rearrangement uses TRBV7-2 and TRBJ2-5; maybe TRBD2 (6 bases). Germline V lookup: CDR1 SGHTA, CDR2 FQGNSA. This CDR3 is 15 amino acids long. V lost 5 bases and J lost 1, with 14 bases in between. CDR3 nucleotides: TGTGCCAGCAGCAACTGGGGGGTTTCCCAAGAGACCCAGTACTTC. Residues: CASSNWGVSQETQYF.

V is TRBV6-1 and J is TRBJ2-1, with 9 bases that match TRBD2. Losses at the gene ends were 10 bases for V and 3 bases for J; bases not matched to a gene: 10. The CDR3 covers 15 residues. Germline lookup yields CDR1 MNHNS and CDR2 SASEGT. CDR3 region: CAIQRGTSNYNEQFF. CDR3 DNA sequence: TGTGCCATCCAGAGGGGGACTAGCAACTACAATGAGCAGTTCTTC.

This clone was found a few times. The chain couples TRBV19 to TRBJ1-5, with a tentative D call TRBD1 (6 bases). Looked up from germline, CDR1 is LNHDA and CDR2 is SQIVND (reference sequence). The CDR3 loop spans 14 amino acids. Trimming took off 5 bases at V and 4 bases at J, with 12 bases between the two ends. CDR3 coding DNA: TGTGCCAGTAGTCCCCCCGGGACAAATCAGCCCCAGCATTTT. This encodes CASSPPGTNQPQHF.

This sequence joins TRBV2 and TRBJ2-3; no reliable D call. Trimming cost V 6 bases and J 8 bases, with 3 bases left between them. Germline V gene lookup returns CDR1 SNHLY and CDR2 FYNNEI. The CDR3 is 9 residues long. The CDR3 sequence is CASRGTQYF. The CDR3 DNA reads as TGTGCCAGCAGGGGTACGCAGTATTTT.

This clone was picked up a small number of times. The chain is built from TRBV2 and TRBJ1-1; 10 nucleotides match TRBD1. Germline assignment: CDR1 SNHLY and CDR2 FYNNEI. Trimming removed 8 bases from V and 4 bases from J; junction bases left unmatched: 4. The CDR3 is 13 residues long. The CDR3 sequence: CASGDRGSTEAFF. The CDR3 DNA reads TGTGCCAGCGGGGACAGGGGAAGCACTGAAGCTTTCTTT.

This CDR3 is CASSQAEQASYNEQFF. In DNA form, the CDR3 reads TGCGCCAGCAGCCAAGCCGAGCAGGCGTCCTACAATGAGCAGTTCTTC. The chain uses TRBV4-1 and TRBJ2-1; D ambiguous. CDR1 MGHRA and CDR2 YSYEKL come from the germline V gene. The V and J ends lost 1 base and 1 base respectively, with 11 bases between them. The CDR3 spans 16 residues.

The chain joins TRBV19 to TRBJ1-5, with D unclear. Germline CDR1 reads LNHDA; CDR2 reads SQIVND (reference sequence). This CDR3 comprises 13 residues. Trimming pared 3 bases from V and 4 bases from J, leaving 7 bases between. The CDR3 region is CASSMTGNQPQHF. The CDR3 DNA reads TGTGCCAGTAGTATGACGGGAAATCAGCCCCAGCATTTT.

The chain is built from TRBV27 and TRBJ2-7; 9 bases map to TRBD1. The CDR3 contains 15 residues. The V segment lost 2 bases and the J segment 3 bases; nucleotides outside the gene matches: 5. Per the germline V gene, CDR1 is MNHEY and CDR2 is SMNVEV (reference sequence). CDR3 residues: CASSLQGTGNYEQYF. Here the CDR3 DNA reads TGTGCCAGCAGTTTACAGGGGACAGGGAACTACGAGCAGTACTTC.

V usage is TRBV6-1 and J usage is TRBJ1-2; 9 bases are a match to TRBD1. Looked up from germline, CDR1 is MNHNS and CDR2 is SASEGT. V trimming: 6 bases; J trimming: 4 bases; junction bases outside the gene matches: 3. This CDR3 spans 13 amino acids. The CDR3 DNA follows: TGTGCCAGCAGATTGACAGGGGGCTATGGCTACACCTTC. This translates into CASRLTGGYGYTF.

J is TRBJ2-6 and V is TRBV9; 10 positions match TRBD1. Unmatched junction bases numbered 9, after V lost 3 bases and J lost 3 bases. The CDR3 is 18 amino acids. Germline V gives CDR1 SGDLS, CDR2 YYNGEE. CDR3 sequence (DNA): TGTGCCAGCAGCGCCCGAGGGGACAGGGGAGGTGGGGCCAACGTCCTGACTTTC. Its protein is CASSARGDRGGGANVLTF.

The chain has TRBV18 and TRBJ2-1; D gene unclear. The V gene lost 2 bases and the J gene lost 8 bases, with 13 bases spanning the gap. Looked up from germline, CDR1 is KGHSH and CDR2 is LQKENI. This CDR3 has 14 amino acids. The CDR3 protein is CASSPTKRLHEQFF. The CDR3 coding sequence is TGTGCCAGCTCACCAACTAAGCGACTGCATGAGCAGTTCTTC.

A single count supports this clone. The V call is TRBV7-2, the J call TRBJ1-2; TRBD1 matches 8 bases. This CDR3 has 14 residues. With V trimmed by 5 bases and J by 8 bases, 10 bases remained unmatched. The germline V gene encodes CDR1 SGHTA and CDR2 FQGNSA. In DNA, the CDR3 is TGTGCCAGCAGCAGATCGGACAGGGCAGGAGGCTACACCTTC. Translated, it gives CASSRSDRAGGYTF.

The V and J genes are TRBV7-2 and TRBJ2-5; D unclear. The CDR3 extends over 15 amino acids. The V gene lost 2 bases and the J gene lost 0 bases, with 10 bases spanning the gap. Looked up from germline, CDR1 is SGHTA and CDR2 is FQGNSA. The CDR3 region is CASSLYGVYQETQYF. CDR3 nucleotide sequence: TGTGCCAGCAGCTTATACGGAGTTTACCAAGAGACCCAGTACTTC.

The chain uses TRBV2 and TRBJ2-4; 7 nucleotides agree with TRBD2. Germline V gene data show CDR1 as SNHLY and CDR2 as FYNNEI. This CDR3 is 14 amino acids long. The junction had 12 bases not matched to a gene; V was cut back by 7 bases and J by 9 bases. CDR3 sequence reads: CASNPQGLEGIQYF. The CDR3 nucleotides read TGTGCCAGCAATCCCCAAGGACTAGAAGGCATTCAGTACTTC.

The chain links TRBV2 to TRBJ2-3; D possibly corresponds to TRBD2 (5 bases). Per the germline V gene, CDR1 is SNHLY and CDR2 is FYNNEI. The length of the CDR3 is 13 residues. V was clipped by 11 bases and J by 2 bases, with 14 bases between them. The CDR3 region has the DNA TGTGCCGGGCAGCGGCCTTTCACAGATACGCAGTATTTT. Translating it yields CAGQRPFTDTQYF.

This rearrangement joins TRBV28 to TRBJ2-5; 9 nucleotides line up with TRBD2. The V segment lost 6 bases and the J segment 1 base; nucleotides outside the gene matches: 3. From germline, CDR1 is MDHEN and CDR2 SYDVKM. The CDR3 loop spans 14 amino acids. CDR3 sequence reads: CASRPTSGQETQYF. CDR3 DNA: TGTGCCAGCAGGCCGACTAGCGGCCAAGAGACCCAGTACTTC.

The rearrangement links TRBV5-4 to TRBJ2-3, with 8 bases matching TRBD2. The germline gives CDR1 SGHNT, CDR2 YYREEE (reference sequence). The J segment lost 5 bases and the V segment lost 6 bases, leaving 11 bases of the junction unmatched. CDR3 length equals 15 residues. CDR3 region: CASTRDGAGGDTQYF. The CDR3 DNA follows: TGTGCCAGCACCCGGGACGGGGCGGGGGGAGATACGCAGTATTTT.

This chain links TRBV28 with TRBJ2-7; 12 positions match TRBD1. The V and J ends lost 5 bases and 4 bases, in that order; junction bases with no gene match: 9. Per the germline V gene, CDR1 is MDHEN and CDR2 is SYDVKM. The CDR3 consists of 16 residues. The CDR3 sequence: CASSAPPGQGAYEQYF. The CDR3 DNA reads TGTGCCAGCAGTGCCCCTCCGGGACAGGGGGCGTACGAGCAGTACTTC.